These 30 T cell receptor beta chains were sequenced from one sample in a study of OX40 agonist ivuxolimab in advanced cancers. TCRdb's table, derived via immunoSEQ multiplex PCR, lists solely in-frame clones and lacks some. The table has about 79,000 clones, 88% seen once; the top ten hold about 3.8%. The specimen was CD4+ or CD8+ T cells sorted from blood, collected in a trial of the OX40 agonist ivuxolimab. The receptors stem from an adult with an advanced solid tumor such as melanoma, head and neck, liver or kidney cancer.

The chain recombines TRBV10-3 with TRBJ2-1; the D is unclear. The germline V and J ends were trimmed by 0 bases and 4 bases, with 13 bases remaining between them. The CDR3 is 16 residues long. The germline gives CDR1 ENHRY, CDR2 SYGVKD. The CDR3, as DNA: TGTGCCATCAGTGAGTCTGTTCTAGGAGTGTACAATGAGCAGTTCTTC. This sequence encodes CAISESVLGVYNEQFF.

The genes are TRBV18 and TRBJ1-2; D is ambiguous. The CDR3 runs to 16 residues. V was cut by 3 bases and J by 0 bases, with 14 bases left in between. The germline V gene encodes CDR1 KGHSH and CDR2 LQKENI. CDR3 coding DNA: TGTGCCAGCTCACCGGATAGGGCATCGACTAACTATGGCTACACCTTC. Translation: CASSPDRASTNYGYTF.

The chain carries TRBV5-4 and TRBJ2-3; TRBD2 matches at 8 bases. With V trimmed by 0 bases and J by 2 bases, 5 bases remained unmatched. The V gene's germline CDR1 is SGHNT and CDR2 YYREEE (reference sequence). The CDR3 totals 16 residues. CDR3 DNA sequence: TGTGCCAGCAGCTTGGGGACTAGCAGAAACACAGATACGCAGTATTTT. It specifies CASSLGTSRNTDTQYF.

This sequence joins TRBV9 and TRBJ2-3, with 11 bases matching TRBD2. The CDR3 consists of 15 residues. V dropped 2 bases and J dropped 6; count of bases not matched to a gene: 5. Germline-derived CDR1 and CDR2 are SGDLS and YYNGEE. For the CDR3, the DNA is TGTGCCAGCAGCGTTAGCGGGAGGGCCATGGATACGCAGTATTTT. Its translation: CASSVSGRAMDTQYF.

This chain connects TRBV7-3 to TRBJ2-1, with 9 bases that match TRBD2. V lost 6 bases and J lost 7; bases outside the gene matches: 10. In germline, CDR1 is SGHTA, CDR2 FQGTGA. This CDR3 region has 15 residues. Here the CDR3 DNA reads TGTGCCAGCAGGGCTAGCGGGGAGGAAACGAATGAGCAGTTCTTC. It is translated as CASRASGEETNEQFF.

CDR3 amino acids: CATSRDGSGTGLAFF. CDR3 sequence (DNA): TGTGCCACCAGCAGAGATGGTTCCGGGACTGGGTTAGCTTTCTTT. The chain employs TRBV15 and TRBJ1-1, with D perhaps matching TRBD1 (5 bases). Trimming pared 0 bases from V and 10 bases from J, leaving 18 bases between. The CDR3 runs 15 residues. The germline V gene encodes CDR1 LNHNV and CDR2 YYDKDF (reference sequence). The whole variable domain, filled in from reference TRBV15 and TRBJ1-1, reads DAMVIQNPRYQVTQFGKPVTLSCSQTLNHNVMYWYQQKSSQAPKLLFHYYDKDFNNEADTPDNFQSRRPNTSFCFLDIRSPGLGDTAMYLCATSRDGSGTGLAFFGQGTRLTVV.

The CDR3 region has the DNA TGTGCCACCAGCAGCCCCGGGGGGGGACAGAACACTGAAGCTTTCTTT. Its translation is CATSSPGGGQNTEAFF. The chain carries TRBV15 and TRBJ1-1; possible D gene TRBD1, 6 bases. Germline CDR1 LNHNV, CDR2 YYDKDF (reference sequence). The germline V and J ends were trimmed by 3 bases and 1 base, with 15 bases remaining between them. The CDR3 consists of 16 residues.

This chain joins TRBV5-1 and TRBJ1-3; D might be TRBD1 (6 bases). The CDR3 sequence is 15 residues long. V lost 4 bases and J 2 bases, leaving 13 bases between the germline ends. Germline loops: CDR1 SGHRS, CDR2 YFSETQ. The CDR3 region has the DNA TGCGCCAGCAGCCCAACAGGGTATCCTGGAAACACCATATATTTT. Its translation is CASSPTGYPGNTIYF.

The V gene is TRBV7-2, the J gene TRBJ2-3; no reliable D call. The germline V gene encodes CDR1 SGHTA and CDR2 FQGNSA. The CDR3 loop spans 13 amino acids. The V end lost 3 bases, the J end lost 6 bases, and 10 bases lay between the germline ends. The CDR3 loop is CASSFLTGDTQYF. CDR3 nucleotide sequence: TGTGCCAGCAGCTTCCTGACTGGGGATACGCAGTATTTT.

CDR3 sequence reads: CASSPPRQGPSPSTEAFF. DNA of the CDR3: TGTGCCAGCTCACCACCCCGGCAGGGTCCCTCCCCCAGCACTGAAGCTTTCTTT. The chain recombines TRBV18 with TRBJ1-1, with D perhaps TRBD1 (5 bases). CDR3 length equals 18 residues. The germline CDR1 and CDR2 sequences are KGHSH and LQKENI. The V and J ends lost 0 bases and 4 bases respectively, with 21 bases between them.

The chain has TRBV6-1 and TRBJ1-1; TRBD1 matches 8 bases. The V segment lost 6 bases and the J segment 4 bases; nucleotides outside the gene matches: 7. Germline lookup yields CDR1 MNHNS and CDR2 SASEGT. This CDR3 is built from 14 residues. Written as DNA, the CDR3 is TGTGCCAGCAGACCCGGACAGGGAGTCACTGAAGCTTTCTTT. Protein sequence: CASRPGQGVTEAFF.

This chain uses TRBV7-3 with TRBJ1-2; possible D gene TRBD1, 5 bases. This CDR3 spans 13 amino acids. Germline V gene data show CDR1 as SGHTA and CDR2 as FQGTGA. V dropped 0 bases and J dropped 7 bases, with 9 bases sitting between them. The CDR3 nucleotides are TGTGCCAGCAGCTTAACCAGGGATAGTGGCTACACCTTC. It specifies CASSLTRDSGYTF.

This clone was found once. The chain carries TRBV11-2 and TRBJ2-5, with 7 bases aligning to TRBD2. V lost 7 bases and J lost 5; bases outside the gene matches: 7. There are 13 residues in the CDR3. Germline V CDR1 and CDR2: SGHAT, FQNNGV. CDR3 in DNA: TGTGCCAGCAACTTGTGGGGGGGGGAGACCCAGTACTTC. Amino acid sequence: CASNLWGGETQYF.

V is TRBV6-5 and J is TRBJ1-1; the D is unclear. CDR1 and CDR2 (germline): MNHEY, SVGAGI. There are 16 residues in the CDR3. The V gene lost 0 bases and the J gene lost 4 bases, with 15 bases spanning the gap. The CDR3 sequence is CASSYSGSEVSTEAFF. The CDR3 coding sequence is TGTGCCAGCAGTTACTCAGGGAGCGAGGTTAGCACTGAAGCTTTCTTT.

V usage is TRBV28 and J usage is TRBJ1-1; TRBD1 matches 10 bases. The CDR3 is 13 amino acids. Germline assignment: CDR1 MDHEN and CDR2 SYDVKM. V lost 7 bases, J lost 11 bases, and 10 bases stayed unmatched. The CDR3 here is CASITGTGDEAFF. The CDR3 nucleotides read TGTGCCAGCATTACCGGGACAGGGGATGAGGCTTTCTTT. Full variable domain (remainder filled in from reference TRBV28 and TRBJ1-1): DVKVTQSSRYLVKRTGEKVFLECVQDMDHENMFWYRQDPGLGLRLIYFSYDVKMKEKGDIPEGYSVSREKKERFSLILESASTNQTSMYLCASITGTGDEAFFGQGTRLTVV.

This chain uses TRBV19 with TRBJ1-2; D unresolved. The ends were cut back, 2 bases at V and 4 bases at J, with 8 bases in the middle. CDR1 and CDR2 (germline): LNHDA, SQIVND (reference sequence). The CDR3 has 13 amino acids. CDR3 nucleotides: TGTGCCAGTAGTATAAAAAGTTTCTATGGCTACACCTTC. Amino acid sequence: CASSIKSFYGYTF.

The genes are TRBV11-1 and TRBJ2-7, with D unclear. The CDR3 has 14 amino acids. Germline V gives CDR1 SGHAT, CDR2 FQDESV (reference sequence). Trimming removed 2 bases at V and 2 bases at J, with 10 bases between. The chain's CDR3 is CASSLSGYTYEQYF. The CDR3 bases are TGTGCCAGCAGCTTATCGGGCTATACCTACGAGCAGTACTTC.

The chain employs TRBV30 and TRBJ1-5; weak D call: TRBD1 (5 bases). This CDR3 region has 13 residues. V was clipped by 0 bases and J by 2 bases, with 5 bases between them. Germline values: CDR1 GTSNPN, CDR2 SVGIG (reference sequence). The CDR3 sequence: CAWSVRGNQPQHF. The CDR3 nucleotides are TGTGCCTGGAGTGTCAGGGGCAATCAGCCCCAGCATTTT.

The J gene is TRBJ1-2, the V gene TRBV14, with a tentative D call TRBD1 (5 bases). The V and J ends lost 4 bases and 2 bases respectively, with 8 bases between them. The CDR3 runs to 13 residues. Germline V gene sequence: CDR1 SGHDN, CDR2 FVKESK. The CDR3 DNA follows: TGTGCCAGCAGCCCGGGACTAAACTATGGCTACACCTTC. Protein: CASSPGLNYGYTF.

V gene TRBV30 combines with J gene TRBJ1-4, with TRBD1 as a possible D gene (6 bases). The germline V gene encodes CDR1 GTSNPN and CDR2 SVGIG (reference sequence). The CDR3 is made up of 16 amino acids. Trimming removed 0 bases at V and 7 bases at J, with 18 bases between. CDR3 protein: CAWSVPGGAYGEKLFF. The CDR3 DNA is TGTGCCTGGAGTGTACCTGGGGGGGCTTATGGTGAAAAACTGTTTTTT.

This chain links TRBV19 with TRBJ2-7, with TRBD2 identical over 7 bases. From germline, CDR1 is LNHDA and CDR2 SQIVND (reference sequence). The CDR3 runs to 15 residues. After removal of 10 bases from V and 4 bases from J, the junction contained 16 bases not matched to a gene. CDR3 sequence (DNA): TGTGCCACTTCCCCCCCGGGTGCGGGAGCATACGAGCAGTACTTC. Protein product: CATSPPGAGAYEQYF.

In its sample, this clone was seen once. The CDR3 sequence is CAWSVQAGSYEQYF. The CDR3, as DNA: TGTGCCTGGAGTGTACAAGCGGGGTCCTACGAGCAGTACTTC. This chain connects TRBV30 to TRBJ2-7, with 7 bases matching TRBD2. The germline V gene encodes CDR1 GTSNPN and CDR2 SVGIG (reference sequence). Unmatched junction bases numbered 3, after V lost 0 bases and J lost 1 base. CDR3 length: 14 amino acids.

This clone has just one count. J is TRBJ1-1 and V is TRBV2; 9 bases line up with TRBD1. Losses at the gene ends were 8 bases for V and 1 base for J; bases not matched to a gene: 5. This CDR3 is built from 14 residues. The germline gives CDR1 SNHLY, CDR2 FYNNEI. The CDR3 DNA reads TGTGCCAGCGAAGTGGACAGGGGGAACACTGAAGCTTTCTTT. The encoded protein is CASEVDRGNTEAFF.

The CDR3 is CASSVLLAGVDEQYF. The CDR3 region has the DNA TGTGCCAGCAGTGTCCTCCTGGCGGGAGTGGACGAGCAGTACTTC. The chain has TRBV25-1 and TRBJ2-7, with 7 positions matching TRBD2. This CDR3 contains 15 residues. CDR1 MGHDK and CDR2 SYGVNS come from the germline V gene. V was clipped by 4 bases and J by 5 bases; unmatched bases: 11.

The rearrangement links TRBV7-8 to TRBJ1-1; D ambiguous. In germline, CDR1 is SGHVS, CDR2 FQNEAQ. Deletions cut 2 bases from V and 3 bases from J, with 19 bases between. The CDR3 covers 17 residues. CDR3 residues: CASSLRGNGISHTEAFF. The CDR3, as DNA: TGTGCCAGCAGCTTACGAGGGAACGGTATCTCTCACACTGAAGCTTTCTTT.

The rearrangement joins TRBV6-5 to TRBJ2-5, with TRBD1 as a possible D gene (5 bases). This CDR3 has 13 amino acids. Between the trimmed V and J ends, which lost 6 bases and 7 bases, there was a span of 15 bases. Germline V gene data show CDR1 as MNHEY and CDR2 as SVGAGI. CDR3 coding DNA: TGTGCCAGCAGACCCTCATCCCAGGGGACCCAGTACTTC. It codes for CASRPSSQGTQYF.

V and J are TRBV10-3 and TRBJ2-4, with 9 bases identical to TRBD1. Germline values: CDR1 ENHRY, CDR2 SYGVKD. The CDR3 contains 19 residues. V lost 0 bases and J lost 1; bases outside the gene matches: 10. In nucleotides, the CDR3 is TGTGCCATCAGTGAGTCGGCAGGACAGGGGCGTCGGGCCAAAAACATTCAGTACTTC. This codes for CAISESAGQGRRAKNIQYF.

The V call is TRBV7-9, the J call TRBJ2-7; 10 positions agree with TRBD2. The CDR3 is made up of 16 amino acids. The trim removed 2 bases at V and 5 bases at J, leaving 9 bases unmatched. Germline V gene lookup returns CDR1 SEHNR and CDR2 FQNEAQ (reference sequence). CDR3: CASSLSSRLAGDEQYF. CDR3 nucleotide sequence: TGTGCCAGCAGCTTATCTTCTAGGCTAGCGGGAGACGAGCAGTACTTC.

The chain recombines TRBV28 with TRBJ2-7; 9 bases are a match to TRBD2. This CDR3 has 15 residues. The junction had 10 bases not matched to a gene; V was cut back by 6 bases and J by 4 bases. Germline CDR1 is MDHEN and CDR2 is SYDVKM. CDR3 amino acids: CASRVGSSGIYEQYF. DNA for the CDR3: TGTGCCAGCAGAGTGGGTTCTAGCGGGATTTACGAGCAGTACTTC.

This clone was seen once. The chain combines TRBV19 with TRBJ2-6; D remains ambiguous. Per the germline V gene, CDR1 is LNHDA and CDR2 is SQIVND (reference sequence). The ends were cut back, 3 bases at V and 1 base at J, with 4 bases in the middle. The CDR3 extends over 14 amino acids. The CDR3 nucleotides read TGTGCCAGTAGTATGGGGTCTGGGGCCAACGTCCTGACTTTC. Amino acids: CASSMGSGANVLTF.